Described below is a single T cell receptor (beta chain) sequence and its context. It has no known antigen specificity. No base-level quality is on record; no much larger clone is a single base apart. The data are from a study of identifying expanded T cells in peripheral blood (dated by TCRdb to about 2019). For the study in its entirety: Four technical replicates, made by sequencing separate aliquots from the same pool of genomic DNA, were compared pairwise. General findings and caveats noted by the study authors: The authors expected that over much longer intervals, such as months to years, biological variance in healthy repertoires might increase even further. Approximately 1.1 differentially abundant clones were flagged by the binomial model between technical replicates, whereas about 16.4 and 19 were flagged over two weeks and four weeks, respectively. Both the number of clones called differentially abundant and the false-positive rate were significantly reduced by the beta-binomial model across all healthy-donor time intervals. Variance in clone template counts between approximately two-week samples significantly increased with total template count across all healthy donors.

The germline V gene gives CDR1 as SGDLS and CDR2 as YYNGEE. Unmatched junction bases come to 14, with V trimmed by 4 bases and J by 7 bases. Measured from the cysteine to the phenylalanine, the CDR3 is 17 residues long. Only the CDR3 portion is preserved as DNA: 51 bases, with reading frame beginning at the first base. The immunoSEQ Assay, which uses bias-controlled multiplex PCR amplification of genomic DNA, was used to profile TCRbeta CDR3 regions. Per the source publication's procedure: To quantify the absolute abundance of each unique TCRbeta CDR3 region, the sequences were collapsed and filtered. Two models were used to test differential abundance: a binomial model (Fisher-equivalent) and a beta-binomial model that adds time-dependent variance fitted from healthy donors. Clones with fewer than 5 combined templates were excluded, and clones with Benjamini-Hochberg FDR below 0.01 were called differentially abundant. In the beta-binomial model, variance was expressed as a function of the total template count across the two samples, in the form v = (b*log(k)+a)^2. TCRdb took over this immuneACCESS table, retaining in-frame rearrangements with V and J assigned. Such tables are incomplete; in checked studies, under half of the missing clones stem from an unresolved V gene, and the remainder is unexplained. That table is the source of V, J and clone size, and D and trimming were worked out from the DNA. The sample records some 99,000 clones, roughly 90% of which are singletons. Of the sample, around 8.3% falls within the top ten clones.

No immune events such as infections were documented for the healthy donors during the collection period. To calibrate time-dependent variance in a beta-binomial model of T-cell clone differential abundance, blood repertoires from healthy donors were used as a training cohort. The training cohort comprised about ten healthy donors, 3 female and 7 male. Donor ages ranged from 29 to 64 years, with an average of approximately 43 years. Whole blood, obtained from a commercial supplier, was collected from each healthy donor at three time points spaced about 2 weeks apart. For immunosequencing, genomic DNA was extracted from unsorted whole blood.

Source material: blood. This receptor chain uses TRBV9 and TRBJ2-7; the central 13 bases match TRBD2. The receptor's source is a person between 18 and 75 years old in good health. The CDR3 protein is CASSPGLAGRGLREQYF. The DNA sequence is given as TGTGCCAGCAGCCCGGGACTAGCGGGAAGGGGGTTGAGGGAGCAGTACTTC.